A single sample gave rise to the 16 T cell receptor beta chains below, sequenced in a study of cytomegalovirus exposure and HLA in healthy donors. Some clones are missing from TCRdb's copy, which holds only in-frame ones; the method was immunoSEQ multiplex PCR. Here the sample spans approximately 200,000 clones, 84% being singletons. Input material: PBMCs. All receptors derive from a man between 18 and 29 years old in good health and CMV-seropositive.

CDR3 loop: CASSYSGGEKLFF. In DNA form, the CDR3 reads TGTGCCAGCAGTTACTCAGGGGGAGAAAAACTGTTTTTT. The V and J genes are TRBV6-5 and TRBJ1-4, with D possibly being TRBD1 (6 bases). Germline CDR1 MNHEY, CDR2 SVGAGI. The CDR3 runs to 13 residues. Trimming removed 0 bases at V and 8 bases at J, with 7 bases between.

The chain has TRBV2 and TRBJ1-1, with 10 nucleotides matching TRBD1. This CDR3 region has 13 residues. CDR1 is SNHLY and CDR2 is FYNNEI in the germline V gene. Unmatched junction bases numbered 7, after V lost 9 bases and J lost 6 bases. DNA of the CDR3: TGTGCCAGGTGGACAGGGGGAGGCGCTGAAGCTTTCTTT. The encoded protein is CARWTGGGAEAFF.

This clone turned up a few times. CDR3 nucleotide sequence: TGTGCCAGCTCACCCTGGGGCAACGATGGCTACACCTTC. The encoded protein is CASSPWGNDGYTF. The V gene is TRBV18, the J gene TRBJ1-2, with a weak D call TRBD1 (5 bases). Per the germline V gene, CDR1 is KGHSH and CDR2 is LQKENI. CDR3 length: 13 residues. V shed 3 bases and J shed 6 bases, with 11 bases lying between them.

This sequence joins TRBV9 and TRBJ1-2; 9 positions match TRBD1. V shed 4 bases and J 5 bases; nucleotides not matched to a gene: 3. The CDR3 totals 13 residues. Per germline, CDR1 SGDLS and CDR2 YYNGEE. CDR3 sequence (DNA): TGTGCCAGCAGCCCGACAGGGGGGTATGGCTACACCTTC. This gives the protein CASSPTGGYGYTF.

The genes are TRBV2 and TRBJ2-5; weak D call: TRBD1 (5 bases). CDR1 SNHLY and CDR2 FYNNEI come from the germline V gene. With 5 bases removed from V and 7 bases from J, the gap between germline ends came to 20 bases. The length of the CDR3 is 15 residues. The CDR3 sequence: CASSTPDPNGATQYF. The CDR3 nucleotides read TGTGCCAGCAGTACACCGGACCCAAATGGGGCGACCCAGTACTTC.

CDR3 loop: CASSYRNYNNEQFF. For the CDR3, the DNA is TGTGCCAGCAGTTACCGGAACTACAACAATGAGCAGTTCTTC. This chain joins TRBV28 and TRBJ2-1; the D is unclear. This CDR3 contains 14 residues. Trimming took 4 bases from V and 5 from J, leaving 12 bases between them. CDR1 and CDR2 from the germline V gene are MDHEN and SYDVKM.

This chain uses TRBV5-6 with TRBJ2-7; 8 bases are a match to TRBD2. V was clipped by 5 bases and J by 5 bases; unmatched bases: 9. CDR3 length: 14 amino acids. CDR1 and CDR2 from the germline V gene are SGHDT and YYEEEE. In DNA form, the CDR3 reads TGTGCCAGCAGATCCGGGACTAGTTTGCACGAGCAGTACTTC. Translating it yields CASRSGTSLHEQYF.

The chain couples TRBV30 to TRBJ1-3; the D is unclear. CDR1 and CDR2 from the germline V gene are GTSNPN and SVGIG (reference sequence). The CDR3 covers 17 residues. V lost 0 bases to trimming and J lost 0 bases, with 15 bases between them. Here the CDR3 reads CAWSVRVGISSGNTIYF. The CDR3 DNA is TGTGCCTGGAGTGTACGGGTCGGTATTAGCTCTGGAAACACCATATATTTT.

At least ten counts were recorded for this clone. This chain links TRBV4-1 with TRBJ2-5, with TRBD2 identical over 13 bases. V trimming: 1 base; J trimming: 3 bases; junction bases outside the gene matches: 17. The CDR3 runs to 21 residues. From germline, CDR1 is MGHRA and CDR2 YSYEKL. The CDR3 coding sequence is TGCGCCAGCAGCCAAGTATTACCGTCCGGACTAGCGGGAGTGGTGAAAGAGACCCAGTACTTC. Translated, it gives CASSQVLPSGLAGVVKETQYF.

The CDR3 DNA reads as TGTGCCAGCAGCTTCTCAGGGGGGTTCAGCACCGGGGAGCTGTTTTTT. It translates to CASSFSGGFSTGELFF. The chain joins TRBV7-2 to TRBJ2-2, with D maybe TRBD1 (7 bases). The V end lost 3 bases, the J end lost 4 bases, and 15 bases lay between the germline ends. This CDR3 is 16 amino acids long. CDR1 is SGHTA, CDR2 FQGNSA, per germline.

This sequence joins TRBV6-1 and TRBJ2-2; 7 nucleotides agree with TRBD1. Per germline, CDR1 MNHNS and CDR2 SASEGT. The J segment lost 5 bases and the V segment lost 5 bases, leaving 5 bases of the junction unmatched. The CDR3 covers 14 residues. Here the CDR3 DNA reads TGTGCCAGCAGTCGACAGGGCAGGACCGGGGAGCTGTTTTTT. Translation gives CASSRQGRTGELFF.

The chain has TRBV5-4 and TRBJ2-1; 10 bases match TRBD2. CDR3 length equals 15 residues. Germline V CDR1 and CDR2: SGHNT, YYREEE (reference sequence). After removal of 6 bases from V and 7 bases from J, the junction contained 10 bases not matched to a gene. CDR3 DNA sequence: TGTGCCAGCACCTCGGCTAGCGGGAGTTTTAATGAGCAGTTCTTC. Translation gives CASTSASGSFNEQFF.

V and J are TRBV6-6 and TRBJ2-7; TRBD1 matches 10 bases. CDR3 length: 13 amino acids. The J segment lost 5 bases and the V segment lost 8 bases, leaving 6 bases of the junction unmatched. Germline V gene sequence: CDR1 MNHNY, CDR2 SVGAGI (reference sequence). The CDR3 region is CASQGQGTHEQYF. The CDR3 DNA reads TGTGCCAGCCAGGGACAGGGGACCCACGAGCAGTACTTC.

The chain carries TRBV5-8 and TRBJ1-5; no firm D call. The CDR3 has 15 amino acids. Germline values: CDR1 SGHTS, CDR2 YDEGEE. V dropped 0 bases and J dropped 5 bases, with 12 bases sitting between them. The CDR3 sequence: CASSLAPNPHQPQHF. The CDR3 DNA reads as TGTGCCAGCAGCTTGGCACCTAACCCCCATCAGCCCCAGCATTTT.

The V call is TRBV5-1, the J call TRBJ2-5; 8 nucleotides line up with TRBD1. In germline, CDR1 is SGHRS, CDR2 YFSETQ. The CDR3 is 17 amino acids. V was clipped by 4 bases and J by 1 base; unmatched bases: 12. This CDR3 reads CASSTGQGSVPQETQYF. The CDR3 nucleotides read TGCGCCAGCAGCACCGGACAGGGTAGCGTCCCCCAAGAGACCCAGTACTTC.

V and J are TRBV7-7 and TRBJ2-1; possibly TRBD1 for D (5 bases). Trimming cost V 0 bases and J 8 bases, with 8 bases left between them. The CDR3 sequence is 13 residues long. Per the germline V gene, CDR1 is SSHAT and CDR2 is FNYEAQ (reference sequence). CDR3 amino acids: CASSLARRDEQFF. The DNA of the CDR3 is TGTGCCAGCAGCTTAGCCCGCAGGGATGAGCAGTTCTTC.